This is a list of T cell receptor beta chains from one sample in a study of immune evolution from preneoplasia to lung adenocarcinoma. Clones were sequenced by immunoSEQ multiplex PCR, and TCRdb holds only the in-frame ones, with some missing. The top ten hold about 6% of the sample, which has about 26,000 clones, around 74% seen once. Sequenced material: FFPE invasive lung adenocarcinoma tissue. All receptors derive from a person between 55 and 70 years old with invasive lung adenocarcinoma. Some clones in this sample may be carry-over from other donors' samples. CDR3s include the opening cysteine and the closing phenylalanine or tryptophan. A D gene is named only where the DNA matches it firmly. Size is omitted from some rows. Given values are once, few, many or a class for expanded clones.

D gene: NA; J gene: TRBJ1-5; V gene: TRBV5-1; clone size: NA; CDR3 DNA: TGCGCCAGCTCCGGTGGGAGTGGCAATCAGCCCCAGCATTTT; CDR3 protein: CASSGGSGNQPQHF
D gene: NA; J gene: TRBJ1-5; V gene: TRBV7-7; clone size: NA; CDR3 DNA: TGTGCCTACCCCTTGGGGTACAGGCAGCCCCAGCATTTT; CDR3 protein: CAYPLGYRQPQHF
D gene: NA; J gene: TRBJ2-2; V gene: TRBV9; clone size: NA; CDR3 DNA: TGTGCCAGCAGCGTAGAAGCTAGGTCGCAGACCGGGGAGCTGTTTTTT; CDR3 protein: CASSVEARSQTGELFF
D gene: TRBD2; J gene: TRBJ2-3; V gene: TRBV6-5; clone size: NA; CDR3 DNA: TGTGCCAGCAAGCGGGATGACGCAGATACGCAGTATTTT; CDR3 protein: CASKRDDADTQYF
D gene: NA; J gene: TRBJ2-2; V gene: TRBV4-2; clone size: NA; CDR3 DNA: TGTGCCAGCAGCCAGGGAAGACAGGAGTTTAGGCTGTTTTTT; CDR3 protein: CASSQGRQEFRLFF
D gene: NA; J gene: TRBJ1-3; V gene: TRBV18; clone size: NA; CDR3 DNA: TGTGCCAGCTCATCGTCCGAAAGCTCTGGAAACACCATATATTTT; CDR3 protein: CASSSSESSGNTIYF
D gene: NA; J gene: TRBJ2-5; V gene: TRBV5-1; clone size: NA; CDR3 DNA: TGCGCCAGCAGCTTCCAAGGGTTAGTCGAGACCCAGTACTTC; CDR3 protein: CASSFQGLVETQYF
D gene: TRBD1; J gene: TRBJ2-1; V gene: TRBV5-1; clone size: NA; CDR3 DNA: TGCGCCAGCAGCTTGGGCCTACAGGGGGCGATCAATGAGCAGTTCTTC; CDR3 protein: CASSLGLQGAINEQFF
D gene: NA; J gene: TRBJ1-5; V gene: TRBV5-1; clone size: NA; CDR3 DNA: TGCGCCAGCAGCTTAGGGCAGTTAGGGAATCAGCCCCAGCATTTT; CDR3 protein: CASSLGQLGNQPQHF
D gene: NA; J gene: TRBJ1-4; V gene: TRBV18; clone size: NA; CDR3 DNA: TGTGCCAGCTCACCCCTTAATGAAAAACTGTTTTTT; CDR3 protein: CASSPLNEKLFF
D gene: NA; J gene: TRBJ2-7; V gene: TRBV28; clone size: NA; CDR3 DNA: TGTGCCAGCAGGTCGATCTCCTACGAGCAGTACTTC; CDR3 protein: CASRSISYEQYF
D gene: NA; J gene: TRBJ2-7; V gene: TRBV10-3; clone size: once; CDR3 DNA: TGTGCCATCAGTGACAGGTCTGCCTACGAGCAGTACTTC; CDR3 protein: CAISDRSAYEQYF
D gene: NA; J gene: TRBJ2-7; V gene: TRBV2; clone size: once; CDR3 DNA: TGTGCCAGCGGGAGATGGGACTACGAGCAGTACTTC; CDR3 protein: CASGRWDYEQYF
D gene: NA; J gene: TRBJ1-5; V gene: TRBV23-1; clone size: NA; CDR3 DNA: TGCGCCAGCAGACCCCCCGGGGACGACAATCAGCCCCAGCATTTT; CDR3 protein: CASRPPGDDNQPQHF
D gene: TRBD2; J gene: TRBJ2-7; V gene: TRBV4-3; clone size: NA; CDR3 DNA: TGCGCCAGCAGCCAAGAAACTAGCGGGAGTTTCGCCTCCTACGAGCAGTACTTC; CDR3 protein: CASSQETSGSFASYEQYF
D gene: NA; J gene: TRBJ2-1; V gene: TRBV14; clone size: few; CDR3 DNA: TGTGCCAGCAGCCAAGTCAGGTACAATGAGCAGTTCTTC; CDR3 protein: CASSQVRYNEQFF
D gene: TRBD2; J gene: TRBJ2-1; V gene: TRBV5-1; clone size: NA; CDR3 DNA: TGCGCCAGCAGCTTGGGGATTGGACTAGCGGGAGCGAATGAGCAGTTCTTC; CDR3 protein: CASSLGIGLAGANEQFF
D gene: NA; J gene: TRBJ2-2; V gene: TRBV7-9; clone size: NA; CDR3 DNA: TGTGCCAGCAGGGGAGAGGGAGGGAACACCGGGGAGCTGTTTTTT; CDR3 protein: CASRGEGGNTGELFF
D gene: NA; J gene: TRBJ1-2; V gene: TRBV10-3; clone size: NA; CDR3 DNA: TGTGCCATCAGTGAGTCGGGCAGGGCGGCTGGCTACACCTTC; CDR3 protein: CAISESGRAAGYTF
D gene: NA; J gene: TRBJ1-1; V gene: TRBV18; clone size: once; CDR3 DNA: TGTGCCAGCTCGGGGAATTCAGGGGCTTTCTTT; CDR3 protein: CASSGNSGAFF
D gene: NA; J gene: TRBJ2-1; V gene: TRBV7-3; clone size: NA; CDR3 DNA: TGTGCCAGCAGCGATACGGTTTACAATGAGCAGTTCTTC; CDR3 protein: CASSDTVYNEQFF
D gene: TRBD1; J gene: TRBJ2-2; V gene: TRBV19; clone size: NA; CDR3 DNA: TGTGCCATACCGGGACAGAAAGCCGGGGAGCTGTTTTTT; CDR3 protein: CAIPGQKAGELFF
D gene: TRBD2; J gene: TRBJ2-1; V gene: TRBV18; clone size: NA; CDR3 DNA: TGTGCCAGCTCACCCGGCGGGGAGGGTGAGCAGTTCTTC; CDR3 protein: CASSPGGEGEQFF
D gene: TRBD1; J gene: TRBJ2-7; V gene: TRBV15; clone size: NA; CDR3 DNA: TGTGCCACCAGCATATCGGGACAGGGCACCTACGAGCAGTACTTC; CDR3 protein: CATSISGQGTYEQYF
D gene: TRBD1; J gene: TRBJ2-7; V gene: TRBV28; clone size: NA; CDR3 DNA: TGTGCCAGCAGTCCGGGACAGGGGTACGAGCAGTACTTC; CDR3 protein: CASSPGQGYEQYF
D gene: NA; J gene: TRBJ2-3; V gene: TRBV7-2; clone size: NA; CDR3 DNA: TGTGCCAGCAGCCCGACCCAGGGCACGCAGTATTTT; CDR3 protein: CASSPTQGTQYF
D gene: NA; J gene: TRBJ1-2; V gene: TRBV29-1; clone size: NA; CDR3 DNA: TGCAGCGTTGTAGGAGTCGGGGGGCCCGGTAACTATGGCTACACCTTC; CDR3 protein: CSVVGVGGPGNYGYTF
D gene: TRBD1; J gene: TRBJ2-7; V gene: TRBV12-5; clone size: NA; CDR3 DNA: TGTGCTAGTGGTTTGGGACAGGGACACTACGAGCAGTACTTC; CDR3 protein: CASGLGQGHYEQYF
D gene: TRBD1; J gene: TRBJ2-7; V gene: TRBV2; clone size: NA; CDR3 DNA: TGTGCCAGCAGTGTGGACAGGGGAGGGTCCTACGAGCAGTACTTC; CDR3 protein: CASSVDRGGSYEQYF
D gene: TRBD1; J gene: TRBJ2-1; V gene: TRBV13; clone size: NA; CDR3 DNA: TGTGCCAGCAGCTTAGGGACAGGGAACAATGAGCAGTTCTTC; CDR3 protein: CASSLGTGNNEQFF
D gene: NA; J gene: TRBJ2-2; V gene: TRBV7-2; clone size: NA; CDR3 DNA: TGTGCCAGCAGCTTCAACTCGAGAGCCGGGGAGCTGTTTTTT; CDR3 protein: CASSFNSRAGELFF
D gene: TRBD1; J gene: TRBJ2-5; V gene: TRBV5-1; clone size: NA; CDR3 DNA: TGCGCCAGCAGTGGGACAGTAGGCGGAGAGACCCAGTACTTC; CDR3 protein: CASSGTVGGETQYF
D gene: NA; J gene: TRBJ1-1; V gene: TRBV11-3; clone size: once; CDR3 DNA: TGTGCCAGCAGCTTCGGGAACACTGAAGCTTTCTTT; CDR3 protein: CASSFGNTEAFF
D gene: NA; J gene: TRBJ2-6; V gene: TRBV19; clone size: NA; CDR3 DNA: TGTGCCAGTAGTAGTGGCAGGGATGCCACCTCTGGGGCCAACGTCCTGACTTTC; CDR3 protein: CASSSGRDATSGANVLTF
D gene: NA; J gene: TRBJ2-2; V gene: TRBV10-2; clone size: NA; CDR3 DNA: TGCGCCAGCAGGACTTCGAACACCGGGGAGCTGTTTTTT; CDR3 protein: CASRTSNTGELFF
D gene: NA; J gene: TRBJ2-7; V gene: TRBV7-3; clone size: NA; CDR3 DNA: TGTGCCAGCAGCTTAACTGGCGGTGGTTCGGGGGTTGCGGCCTACGAGCAGTACTTC; CDR3 protein: CASSLTGGGSGVAAYEQYF